The T cell receptor beta chain under discussion was sequenced for a study of CD8 T cells in ankylosing spondylitis. TCRdb recomputed calls from the 5' RACE reads with MiXCR, one row per CDR3 protein. The table records more than 60,000 distinct CDR3 sequences, less than 6% of them present only once. This clonotype was recorded many times. Input material: blood, either unsorted or a sorted T cell fraction (not recorded which). The receptor was derived from a male donor with ankylosing spondylitis or in good health (not recorded which).

CDR3 amino acids: CATEKDGFSNQPQHF. The CDR3 DNA reads TGTGCCACCGAGAAGGATGGCTTTAGCAATCAGCCCCAGCATTTT. The chain combines TRBV19 with TRBJ1-5; no clear D. The length of the CDR3 is 15 residues. The V and J ends lost 10 bases and 0 bases respectively, with 16 bases between them. Germline assignment: CDR1 LNHDA and CDR2 SQIVND (reference sequence).